This T cell receptor (beta chain) was obtained from a study of blood T cell repertoires in COVID-19. Generated by immunoSEQ multiplex PCR, the TCRdb table keeps only in-frame clones and is missing some. The repertoire holds approximately 250,000 clones, with about 80% as singletons. V was trimmed by 3 bases and J by 3 bases, leaving 12 bases between them. The CDR3 is 13 amino acids. Germline V gene sequence: CDR1 SQVTM, CDR2 ANQGSEA. This TCR came from a human donor in a cohort sampled during active COVID-19. Material for sequencing was peripheral blood. This rearrangement joins TRBV29-1 to TRBJ2-7; D gene ambiguous. The CDR3 is CSVDGQAGYEQYF. CDR3 DNA sequence: TGCAGCGTTGATGGTCAGGCAGGCTACGAGCAGTACTTC.